This TCR beta chain derives from a study of T cell responses to AZD1222 COVID-19 vaccine. Assay used: immunoSEQ multiplex PCR; TCRdb lists only in-frame clones, some missing. Found here are 150,000 or so clones, around nine tenths of them singletons; the top ten hold more than 4.5%. Looked up from germline, CDR1 is KGHDR and CDR2 is SFDVKD. The length of the CDR3 is 14 residues. V lost 10 bases and J 0 bases, leaving 13 bases between the germline ends. The source is an adult in good health. Sequenced here: peripheral blood, sampled on day 0 of AZD1222 vaccination. J is TRBJ2-3 and V is TRBV24-1; D is unresolved. The CDR3 nucleotides read TGTGCCACACAGCGAGAAACTAGCACAGATACGCAGTATTTT. As protein: CATQRETSTDTQYF.